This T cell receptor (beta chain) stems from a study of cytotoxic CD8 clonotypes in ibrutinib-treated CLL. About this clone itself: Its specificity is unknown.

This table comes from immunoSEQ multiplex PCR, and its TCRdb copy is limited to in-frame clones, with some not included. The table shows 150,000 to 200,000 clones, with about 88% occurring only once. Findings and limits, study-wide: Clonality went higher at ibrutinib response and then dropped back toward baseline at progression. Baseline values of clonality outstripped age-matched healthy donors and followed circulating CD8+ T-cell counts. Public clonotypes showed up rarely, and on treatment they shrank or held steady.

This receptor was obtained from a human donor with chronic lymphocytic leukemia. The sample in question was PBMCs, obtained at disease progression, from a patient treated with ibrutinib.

The CDR3 is CASSPTAYEQYF. As DNA, the CDR3 is TGTGCCAGCAGCCCGACCGCCTACGAGCAGTACTTC. The chain has TRBV11-3 and TRBJ2-7; D is unclear. Germline V lookup: CDR1 SGHNT, CDR2 YENEEA. Trimming left V 5 bases short and J 2 bases short, with 7 bases between. The CDR3 has 12 amino acids.